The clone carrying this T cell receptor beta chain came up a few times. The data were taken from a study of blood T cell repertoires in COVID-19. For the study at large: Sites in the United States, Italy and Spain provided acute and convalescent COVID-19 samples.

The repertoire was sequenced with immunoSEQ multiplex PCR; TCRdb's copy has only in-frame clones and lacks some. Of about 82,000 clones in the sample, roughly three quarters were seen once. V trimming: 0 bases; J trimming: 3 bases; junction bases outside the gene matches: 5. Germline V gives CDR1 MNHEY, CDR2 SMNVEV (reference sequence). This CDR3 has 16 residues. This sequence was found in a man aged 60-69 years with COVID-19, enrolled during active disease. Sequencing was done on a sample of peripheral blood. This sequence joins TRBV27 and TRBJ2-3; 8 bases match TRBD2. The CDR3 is CASSLSAASGTDTQYF. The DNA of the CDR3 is TGTGCCAGCAGTTTATCTGCGGCTAGCGGGACAGATACGCAGTATTTT.